The 32 T cell receptor beta chains presented below share a single source sample, sequenced in a study of tissue T cells after allogeneic stem cell transplantation. The method was immunoSEQ multiplex PCR; TCRdb's version includes in-frame clones alone and lacks a portion of them. The table lists about 6,700 clones, less than 60% of them singletons. Time point given: mouse harvest day 7 after allogeneic transplant. Mouse grafts combined 10^7 T-cell-depleted bone marrow cells with 10^6 splenic CD5+ T cells. The sample consisted of gut tissue. All receptors come from a female BALB/c mouse given C57BL/6 T cells with graft-versus-host disease after an allogeneic hematopoietic cell transplant.

This clone was recorded a few times. The genes are named according to mouse. The read halts 1 residue ahead of the CDR3 end, with the missing end drawn from the germline J gene. The chain couples TRBV26 to TRBJ1-6, with D possibly TRBD1 on 6 matching bases. TRBJ1-6 is marked as an open reading frame, function uncertain. The V gene lost 0 bases and the J gene lost 6 bases, with 9 bases spanning the gap. This CDR3 contains 15 residues. Per the germline V gene, CDR1 is KGHPV and CDR2 is FQNQEV (reference sequence). The CDR3: CASSLSGGGNSPLYF. The DNA read from the CDR3 is TGTGCCAGCAGTCTGTCGGGGGGCGGTAATTCGCCCCTCTAC.

Of note for this clone: Here the gene names and germline are mouse. The read ends 1 residue early relative to the CDR3; the germline J gene fills the gap. The V and J genes are TRBV13-3 and TRBJ1-1; 7 bases map to TRBD1. The CDR3 runs to 13 residues. After removal of 5 bases from V and 3 bases from J, the junction contained 4 bases not matched to a gene. Germline V CDR1 and CDR2: NNHDY, SYVADS. CDR3 sequence reads: CASSPDRDTEVFF. The sequenced part of the CDR3 DNA is TGTGCCAGCAGCCCCGACAGGGACACAGAAGTCTTC.

In its sample, this clone is medium-sized (0.01 to 0.1%). Mouse names are used for the genes. The read stops 1 residue short of the end of the CDR3; the missing end is completed from the germline J gene. The chain combines TRBV1 with TRBJ2-7; D uncertain. This CDR3 is built from 13 residues. Looked up from germline, CDR1 is NSQYPW and CDR2 is LRSPGD (reference sequence). Trimming took 3 bases from V and 0 from J, leaving 6 bases between them. The sequenced part of the CDR3 DNA is TGCACCTGCAGTGCGCAGAGCTCCTATGAACAGTAC. The encoded protein is CTCSAQSSYEQY. The entire CDR3 protein is CTCSAQSSYEQYF.

Comment on this clone: Gene names denote mouse genes. The read terminates 1 residue ahead of where the CDR3 ends, so the germline J gene completes it. This chain links TRBV31 with TRBJ2-5; TRBD2 is a possible D gene (5 bases). This CDR3 spans 14 amino acids. Trimming left V 0 bases short and J 0 bases short, with 7 bases between. Germline V gene data show CDR1 as GKSSPN and CDR2 as SITVG. The sequenced CDR3 bases are TGTGCCTGGAGTCTTTGGGGTAACCAAGACACCCAGTAC. It codes for CAWSLWGNQDTQY. In full, the CDR3 is CAWSLWGNQDTQYF.

This clone turned up a few times. Gene names refer to mouse genes. The read ends 1 residue shy of where the CDR3 ends; the end is completed using the germline J gene. The chain carries TRBV5 and TRBJ2-5, with 12 bases that match TRBD2. Germline lookup yields CDR1 LGHNA and CDR2 YNLKQL (reference sequence). The V segment lost 2 bases and the J segment 6 bases; nucleotides outside the gene matches: 3. The CDR3 length is 15 residues. CDR3 amino acids: CASSQKTGGADTQYF. CDR3 bases read: TGTGCCAGCAGCCAAAAGACTGGGGGGGCGGACACCCAGTAC.

This clone was detected only a few times. The germline and genes are mouse ones. Coverage ceases 1 residue before the CDR3 finishes, and the germline J gene fills in the end. The J gene is TRBJ1-4, the V gene TRBV13-3; the D is unclear. From germline, CDR1 is NNHDY and CDR2 SYVADS. The CDR3 length is 15 residues. Trimming pared 3 bases from V and 3 bases from J, leaving 12 bases between. The part of the CDR3 DNA that was read is TGTGCCAGCAGTGGACGGGGAAGGCCCAACGAAAGATTATTT. Its protein product is CASSGRGRPNERLF. The entire CDR3 protein reads CASSGRGRPNERLFF.

This clone showed up just a few times. The gene names here belong to mouse. From the germline J gene comes the end of the CDR3, since the read stops 1 residue before it. The J gene is TRBJ2-4, the V gene TRBV13-2; 8 bases fit TRBD2. The CDR3 is 14 amino acids. The trim removed 2 bases at V and 6 bases at J, leaving 5 bases unmatched. The germline gives CDR1 NNHNN, CDR2 SYGAGS (reference sequence). The CDR3 DNA, read in part, is TGTGCCAGCGGTGACTGGGGGGCGGAGAACACCTTGTAC. It specifies CASGDWGAENTLY. The whole CDR3 is CASGDWGAENTLYF.

This clone is medium-sized (0.01 to 0.1%) in the sample. Germline and genes here are mouse. Sequencing ends 1 residue short of the CDR3 end; the germline J gene provides the rest. The rearrangement uses TRBV19 and TRBJ1-3; TRBD1 agrees at 9 bases. Germline V lookup: CDR1 FNHDT, CDR2 SITEND (reference sequence). There are 14 residues in the CDR3. V lost 6 bases, J lost 1 base, and 2 bases stayed unmatched. The chain's CDR3 is CASTDRGSGNTLYF. CDR3 DNA, as far as it was read: TGTGCCAGCACCGACAGGGGGTCTGGAAATACGCTCTAT.

Notes on this clone: All gene names here are mouse names. The sequenced CDR3 bases are TGTGCCAGCGCACAGGGGACCTATAATTCGCCCCTCTAC. Residues: CASAQGTYNSPLY. The full CDR3 protein is CASAQGTYNSPLYF. V is TRBV26 and J is TRBJ1-6, with 7 bases lining up with TRBD1. The read halts 1 residue ahead of the CDR3 end, with the missing end drawn from the germline J gene. TRBJ1-6 carries the ORF label, with uncertain function. V was pared by 8 bases and J by 2 bases, with 3 bases of the junction left unmatched. The CDR3 spans 14 residues. Germline V gene data show CDR1 as KGHPV and CDR2 as FQNQEV (reference sequence).

This clone came up a few times. Gene names follow the mouse nomenclature. The sequenced fragment ends 1 residue before the CDR3 boundary, so the rest is inferred from the germline J gene. V gene TRBV20 combines with J gene TRBJ2-5; D call uncertain. V dropped 0 bases and J dropped 7 bases, with 5 bases sitting between them. The CDR3 is 11 amino acids. Germline CDR1 and CDR2: GFQATS and STVNSAI. The CDR3 loop is CGAREGYTQYF. Incomplete CDR3 DNA: TGTGGTGCTAGGGAAGGGTACACCCAGTAC.

About this clone: Gene names follow the mouse nomenclature. Read data end 1 residue before the CDR3 end; the end is taken from the germline J gene. This sequence joins TRBV17 and TRBJ1-6; D gene uncertain. Being an ORF, TRBJ1-6 has a function that is uncertain. The CDR3 spans 10 residues. Germline-derived CDR1 and CDR2 are MNHDT and YYDKIL. The CDR3 here is CPPRNSPLYF. CDR3 DNA, as far as it was read: TGTCCCCCCCGGAATTCGCCCCTCTAC.

With respect to this clone: Genes and germline are mouse. The read comes to an end 1 residue before the CDR3 does, leaving the germline J gene to fill in the end. The rearrangement links TRBV21 to TRBJ1-2; 11 positions agree with TRBD1. TRBV21 is filed as an ORF, its function uncertain. This CDR3 region has 15 residues. With V trimmed by 0 bases and J by 3 bases, 0 bases remained unmatched. CDR3 loop: CASSQSGQGDSDYTF. The CDR3 bases that were read are TGTGCTAGCAGTCAATCGGGACAGGGGGACTCCGACTACACC.

Turning to this clone: Germline and genes here are mouse. CDR3 region: CASSLRLGTTQYF. The covered CDR3 bases are TGTGCCAGCAGCCTCCGACTGGGGACCACCCAGTAC. The V and J genes are TRBV5 and TRBJ2-5; 8 positions match TRBD2. The sequence runs out 1 residue before the end of the CDR3; the remainder is reconstructed from the germline J gene. The junction had 5 bases not matched to a gene; V was cut back by 4 bases and J by 8 bases. The CDR3 is 13 amino acids. Germline V CDR1 and CDR2: LGHNA, YNLKQL (reference sequence).

Of note for this clone: Gene names are the mouse ones. The read terminates 1 residue ahead of where the CDR3 ends, so the germline J gene completes it. The chain is built from TRBV26 and TRBJ2-4; 7 positions match TRBD1. This CDR3 has 13 residues. Trimming took 4 bases from V and 7 from J; bases not matched to a gene: 5. Per the germline V gene, CDR1 is KGHPV and CDR2 is FQNQEV (reference sequence). The covered CDR3 bases are TGTGCCAGCAGTCCGGAGACAGGGCACACCTTGTAC. Encoded protein: CASSPETGHTLY. The entire CDR3 reads CASSPETGHTLYF. The whole variable domain, filled in from reference TRBV26 and TRBJ2-4, reads NSKVIQTPRYLVKGQGQKAKMRCIPEKGHPVVFWYQQNKNNEFKFLINFQNQEVLQQIDMTEKRFSAECPSNSPCSLEIQSSEAGDSALYLCASSPETGHTLYFGAGTRLSVL.

This clone was picked up a small number of times. Here the gene names and germline are mouse. The observed sequence ends 1 residue before the CDR3 terminus, with the missing tail filled in from the germline J gene. The V gene is TRBV16, the J gene TRBJ2-7; no clear D gene. The germline gives CDR1 SGHSA, CDR2 FRNQAP. This CDR3 comprises 12 residues. Trimming left V 1 base short and J 4 bases short, with 5 bases between. Incomplete CDR3 DNA: TGTGCAAGCAGCTTAGCTGGATATGAACAGTAC. This sequence encodes CASSLAGYEQY. The complete CDR3 reads CASSLAGYEQYF.

About this clone: Gene names and germline match the mouse. The sequenced fragment ends 1 residue before the CDR3 boundary, so the rest is inferred from the germline J gene. Other DNA sequences from this sample encode an identical CDR3 as well. The J gene is TRBJ1-3, the V gene TRBV3, with D perhaps matching TRBD1 (5 bases). The CDR3 length is 14 residues. The germline V gene encodes CDR1 SNHLY and CDR2 FYNGKV (reference sequence). Trimming removed 3 bases from V and 1 base from J, with 7 bases in between. CDR3 residues: CASSLRGSGNTLYF. The DNA read from the CDR3 is TGTGCCAGCAGCTTGAGGGGATCTGGAAATACGCTCTAT.

This clone has a single count. Gene labels here are mouse ones. The read ends 1 residue before the CDR3 terminus; that terminus is restored from the germline J gene. The chain is built from TRBV26 and TRBJ2-3; TRBD1 aligns across 8 bases. The CDR3 runs to 14 residues. CDR1 and CDR2 (germline): KGHPV, FQNQEV (reference sequence). The V segment lost 1 base and the J segment 6 bases; nucleotides outside the gene matches: 3. CDR3 bases read: TGTGCCAGCAGTCTGTGGACAGGGAGGGAAACGCTGTAT. Protein: CASSLWTGRETLY. The full CDR3 sequence reads CASSLWTGRETLYF.

As for this clone: The genes and germline here are from mouse. The missing CDR3 end, 1 residue past where the read stops, is filled in from the germline J gene. V and J are TRBV12-2 and TRBJ2-4; 9 bases match TRBD2. The CDR3 loop spans 16 amino acids. CDR1 and CDR2 (germline): SGHLS, HYDKME. V trimming: 3 bases; J trimming: 0 bases; junction bases outside the gene matches: 6. The CDR3 is CASSSRLGASQNTLYF. The CDR3 DNA, read in part, is TGTGCCAGCTCTTCACGACTGGGGGCTAGTCAAAACACCTTGTAC.

Worth noting for this clone: The germline and genes are mouse ones. Coverage ceases 1 residue before the CDR3 finishes, and the germline J gene fills in the end. V usage is TRBV13-3 and J usage is TRBJ2-3; 7 bases fit TRBD1. The CDR3 covers 14 residues. Germline V gene lookup returns CDR1 NNHDY and CDR2 SYVADS. The J segment lost 1 base and the V segment lost 1 base, leaving 0 bases of the junction unmatched. The CDR3 spells CASSDTGGAETLYF. The CDR3 DNA, read in part, is TGTGCCAGCAGTGATACAGGGGGTGCAGAAACGCTGTAT.

Points on this clone: The junction departs from germline at one end; a sequencing error may be responsible. The germline and genes are mouse ones. The CDR3 extends 1 residue past the end of the read, so its final part is completed from the germline J gene. The chain employs TRBV13-2 and TRBJ1-3; a possible D gene is TRBD1 (5 bases). Germline V gene data show CDR1 as NNHNN and CDR2 as SYGAGS (reference sequence). This CDR3 region has 15 residues. CDR3 residues: CASSDERGSGNTLYF. The sequenced CDR3 bases are TGTGCCAGCAGTGATGAGAGGGGTTCTGGAAATACGCTCTAT.

This clone is judged large. Genes here carry mouse names. Sequencing ends 1 residue short of the CDR3 end; the germline J gene provides the rest. The gene calls are TRBV16 and TRBJ2-7; 10 nucleotides align to TRBD2. With V trimmed by 0 bases and J by 6 bases, 5 bases remained unmatched. Germline values: CDR1 SGHSA, CDR2 FRNQAP. The CDR3 length is 15 residues. The part of the CDR3 DNA that was read is TGTGCAAGCAGCTTAGAGGCGCCTGGGGGGGCTGAACAGTAC. Protein product: CASSLEAPGGAEQY. The whole CDR3 sequence is CASSLEAPGGAEQYF.

Comment on this clone: Gene names are the mouse ones. The CDR3 protein is CASSLTGGDAEQFF. CDR3 bases read: TGTGCAAGCAGCTTGACTGGGGGGGATGCTGAGCAGTTC. The chain has TRBV16 and TRBJ2-1, with TRBD2 identical over 11 bases. The read ends 1 residue shy of where the CDR3 ends; the end is completed using the germline J gene. The CDR3 extends over 14 amino acids. Germline V gene data show CDR1 as SGHSA and CDR2 as FRNQAP. V gave up 3 bases and J gave up 5 bases; unmatched junction bases: 0.

A word on this clone: The listed genes are named as in mouse. The sequenced CDR3 bases are TGTGCCAGCTCTCTCGGAGGGAGTCAAAACACCTTGTAC. The encoded protein is CASSLGGSQNTLY. From start to end, the CDR3 is CASSLGGSQNTLYF. V usage is TRBV12-2 and J usage is TRBJ2-4; D unresolved. The CDR3 goes on 1 residue after the read ends, and that part is filled in from the germline J gene. Germline V CDR1 and CDR2: SGHLS, HYDKME. Trimming took off 0 bases at V and 0 bases at J, with 6 bases between the two ends. The CDR3 spans 14 residues.

By share of the sample, this clone is medium-sized. Mouse gene names and germline throughout. The CDR3 end falls 1 residue outside the read, so it is completed with the germline J gene. This sequence joins TRBV26 and TRBJ2-3; no definite D call. CDR3 length: 14 residues. Germline-derived CDR1 and CDR2 are KGHPV and FQNQEV (reference sequence). The V end was cut by 0 bases, the J end by 2 bases, with 6 bases between. The CDR3 region is CASSLSPFAETLYF. CDR3 DNA (partial): TGTGCCAGCAGTCTGTCACCATTTGCAGAAACGCTGTAT.

This clone was seen a few times. Gene names refer to mouse genes. The read stops 1 residue short of the end of the CDR3; the missing end is completed from the germline J gene. The J gene is TRBJ2-4, the V gene TRBV26; D gene ambiguous. The V end lost 6 bases, the J end lost 0 bases, and 4 bases lay between the germline ends. There are 12 residues in the CDR3. Germline assignment: CDR1 KGHPV and CDR2 FQNQEV (reference sequence). The sequenced CDR3 bases are TGTGCCAGCAGGCCTAGTCAAAACACCTTGTAC. This gives the protein CASRPSQNTLY. The CDR3 in full is CASRPSQNTLYF.

This clone was recorded a few times. Gene names follow the mouse nomenclature. The CDR3 end lies 1 residue beyond the end of the read and is filled in from the germline J gene. This chain connects TRBV19 to TRBJ2-1; D assignment may be TRBD1 or TRBD2 (5 bases each). Germline V CDR1 and CDR2: FNHDT, SITEND (reference sequence). CDR3 length: 15 residues. The ends were cut back, 2 bases at V and 7 bases at J, with 16 bases in the middle. CDR3: CASSMIAEGRAEQFF. The sequenced part of the CDR3 DNA is TGTGCCAGCAGTATGATTGCAGAGGGGCGAGCTGAGCAGTTC.

A remark on this clone: The gene names here belong to mouse. The sequenced fragment ends 1 residue before the CDR3 boundary, so the rest is inferred from the germline J gene. The chain combines TRBV3 with TRBJ2-4; D is uncertain. Trimming removed 5 bases at V and 0 bases at J, with 9 bases between. Per germline, CDR1 SNHLY and CDR2 FYNGKV (reference sequence). CDR3 length: 14 residues. CDR3 residues: CASSPGWSQNTLYF. Incomplete CDR3 DNA: TGTGCCAGCAGCCCAGGCTGGAGTCAAAACACCTTGTAC.

Note on this clone: The gene symbols are mouse symbols. The read gets to within 1 residue of the CDR3 end, and the germline J gene fills in the rest. This chain uses TRBV26 with TRBJ1-1; 8 positions match TRBD1. V was clipped by 0 bases and J by 4 bases; unmatched bases: 4. In germline, CDR1 is KGHPV, CDR2 FQNQEV (reference sequence). The CDR3 has 15 residues. The CDR3 bases that were read are TGTGCCAGCAGTCTGTCGATAGGACAGGGCACAGAAGTCTTC. Translated, it gives CASSLSIGQGTEVF. The full CDR3 is CASSLSIGQGTEVFF.

About this clone: Gene names denote mouse genes. The read stops 1 residue short of the end of the CDR3; the missing end is completed from the germline J gene. The rearrangement uses TRBV2 and TRBJ1-2, with D unresolved. The CDR3 runs to 13 residues. Germline CDR1 is LGHNA and CDR2 is YSYQKL. Deletions cut 1 base from V and 1 base from J, with 4 bases between. CDR3 loop: CASSQAENSDYTF. CDR3 DNA (partial): TGTGCCAGCAGCCAAGCAGAAAACTCCGACTACACC.

This clone was counted between two and nine times. The genes are named according to mouse. The sequenced fragment ends 1 residue before the CDR3 boundary, so the rest is inferred from the germline J gene. The J gene is TRBJ1-4, the V gene TRBV26, with D possibly matching TRBD1 (6 bases). Trimming shortened V by 4 bases and J by 2 bases, and 8 bases separated the two germline ends. The germline V gene has CDR1 KGHPV and CDR2 FQNQEV (reference sequence). This CDR3 comprises 14 residues. The CDR3 bases that were read are TGTGCCAGCAGTCCGGGGACATCCAACGAAAGATTATTT. This sequence encodes CASSPGTSNERLF. The whole CDR3 protein is CASSPGTSNERLFF.

With respect to this clone: The genes are named according to mouse. The read stops 1 residue short of the end of the CDR3; the missing end is completed from the germline J gene. The chain recombines TRBV29 with TRBJ1-2; TRBD1 is a possible D gene (6 bases). Trimming removed 6 bases at V and 0 bases at J, with 8 bases between. CDR3 length equals 13 residues. In germline, CDR1 is MSHET, CDR2 SYDVDS. The sequenced part of the CDR3 DNA is TGTGCTAGCAGCGGGACAACAAACTCCGACTACACC. Protein: CASSGTTNSDYT. The entire CDR3 is CASSGTTNSDYTF. Full variable domain (rest looked up from reference TRBV29 and TRBJ1-2): DMKVTQMPRYLIKRMGENVLLECGQDMSHETMYWYRQDPGLGLQLIYISYDVDSNSEGDIPKGYRVSRKKREHFSLILDSAKTNQTSVYFCASSGTTNSDYTFGSGTRLLVI.

This clone was seen only a few times. The genes and germline here are from mouse. The read comes to an end 1 residue before the CDR3 does, leaving the germline J gene to fill in the end. V and J are TRBV3 and TRBJ2-7; 8 nucleotides agree with TRBD1. V trimming: 4 bases; J trimming: 2 bases; junction bases outside the gene matches: 7. Per the germline V gene, CDR1 is SNHLY and CDR2 is FYNGKV (reference sequence). This CDR3 spans 15 amino acids. This CDR3 reads CASSSRDRSTYEQYF. The CDR3 DNA, read in part, is TGTGCCAGCAGCTCCCGGGACAGGTCCACCTATGAACAGTAC.